This T cell receptor beta chain is drawn from a study of shared clonotypes between healthy human individuals. Study outcomes and limitations: With few donors, the genetic and exposure-history diversity represented was limited.

Some clones are missing from TCRdb's copy, which holds only in-frame ones; the method was immunoSEQ multiplex PCR. The table records around 600,000 clones, roughly 98% of them present only once. It was CD45RO-negative cells, positively selected for CCR7, that made up naive CD8 cells, with terminally differentiated effector memory CD45RA+ cells excluded. The length of the CDR3 is 17 residues. Trimming left V 2 bases short and J 1 base short, with 20 bases between. Germline values: CDR1 SQVTM, CDR2 ANQGSEA. The table lists this clone with a count of one. What it binds is not known. The V and J genes are TRBV29-1 and TRBJ2-5; D is tentatively TRBD1 or TRBD2 (7 bases each). The sequenced material came from naive CD8+ T cells sorted from blood. The TCR was taken from a young man in good health. The CDR3 DNA follows: TGCAGCGTTGAAAACCCCAGGGGGGGGCAAGGCCAAGAGACCCAGTACTTC. Its translation: CSVENPRGGQGQETQYF.